These T cell receptor beta chains were read from a single sample in a study of blood T cell repertoires in COVID-19. Generated by immunoSEQ multiplex PCR, the TCRdb table keeps only in-frame clones and is missing some. The sample lists around 130,000 clones, around 85% seen once, with 2.5% to 3.5% in the top ten. Sequencing was done on a sample of peripheral blood. These receptors all come from a man between 45 and 60 years old with acute or convalescent COVID-19. CDR3s include the opening cysteine and the closing phenylalanine or tryptophan. The D gene is left open where the match is weak. Where a row states a size, it is once, few, many or the class of an expanded clone; other rows omit it.

few,TRBV19,TRBJ1-6,TRBD1,TGTGCCAGTAGAAAACTCCGGGACAGTTATAATTCACCCCTCCACTTT,CASRKLRDSYNSPLHF
few,TRBV2,TRBJ1-6,.,TGTGCCAGCAACTCACCAACCTTTTATAATTCACCCCTCCACTTT,CASNSPTFYNSPLHF
.,TRBV6-5,TRBJ1-2,.,TGTGCCAGCAGTTACCCCGTTTTAGGGGGCTATGGCTACACCTTC,CASSYPVLGGYGYTF
.,TRBV23-1,TRBJ1-1,.,TGCGCCAGCACCCAAGACAGGCTCCCTGAAGCTTTCTTT,CASTQDRLPEAFF
once,TRBV6-1,TRBJ2-7,TRBD2,TGTGCCAGCAGTGCAGGATCGGGACTAGCGGTCTACGAGCAGTACTTC,CASSAGSGLAVYEQYF
.,TRBV5-1,TRBJ1-3,TRBD1,TGCGCCAGCAGCCCGAGGACAGGGGGGATTGAAAACACCATATATTTT,CASSPRTGGIENTIYF
.,TRBV2,TRBJ2-7,TRBD1,TGTGCCAGCGGATACAGGGGGCTTATCCACGAGCAGTACTTC,CASGYRGLIHEQYF
.,TRBV5-4,TRBJ2-1,TRBD2,TGTGCCAGCAGCCAGACTAGCGGGAGTGGCGATGAGCAGTTCTTC,CASSQTSGSGDEQFF
.,TRBV27,TRBJ1-6,.,TGTGCCAGCAGTTACCCAGGGCTCCGGTCACCCCTCCACTTT,CASSYPGLRSPLHF
.,TRBV28,TRBJ1-5,TRBD1,TGTGCCAGCAGTCCGGACAGGGGTTATAGCAATCAGCCCCAGCATTTT,CASSPDRGYSNQPQHF
.,TRBV11-3,TRBJ2-7,.,TGTGCCAGCAGCTTAGGCGGTGGGGGGAACCTCCTGTACGAGCAGTACTTC,CASSLGGGGNLLYEQYF
.,TRBV6-5,TRBJ1-1,TRBD1,TGTGCCAGCAGTTACTCAGACCGGACAGGGGCTTTCTTT,CASSYSDRTGAFF